These 14 T cell receptor beta chains were all obtained from the same sample, sequenced in a study of blood T cell repertoires in COVID-19. TCRdb's copy holds only in-frame clones and misses some; the assay was immunoSEQ multiplex PCR. The table records about 110,000 clones, less than 85% of them present only once. The sequencing sample was made of peripheral blood. The receptor source for this set is a human donor with acute or convalescent COVID-19. The donor label of this sample is uncertain.

The CDR3: CASKGLYGYTF. CDR3 DNA: TGTGCCAGCAAAGGACTCTATGGCTACACCTTC. The chain is built from TRBV9 and TRBJ1-2; D gene uncertain. The CDR3 has 11 residues. Germline lookup yields CDR1 SGDLS and CDR2 YYNGEE. Trimming removed 6 bases from V and 4 bases from J, with 7 bases in between.

The chain employs TRBV24-1 and TRBJ1-5; no firm D call. The CDR3 contains 14 residues. The V gene lost 1 base and the J gene lost 7 bases, with 10 bases spanning the gap. In germline, CDR1 is KGHDR, CDR2 SFDVKD. The CDR3 DNA reads as TGTGCCACCAGTGATTTCCGGGTAGGACAGCCCCAGCATTTT. Protein: CATSDFRVGQPQHF.

V and J are TRBV7-6 and TRBJ2-1; 7 nucleotides align to TRBD1. Per germline, CDR1 SGHVS and CDR2 FNYEAQ. This CDR3 contains 17 residues. Trimming took 5 bases from V and 3 from J; bases not matched to a gene: 13. CDR3 DNA: TGTGCCAGCAGCCCCGCCCTTGTGTGGGACAGCTACAATGAGCAGTTCTTC. It specifies CASSPALVWDSYNEQFF.

The gene calls are TRBV18 and TRBJ1-2; TRBD1 agrees at 8 bases. V lost 4 bases and J lost 6; bases outside the gene matches: 13. This CDR3 has 16 residues. CDR1 KGHSH and CDR2 LQKENI come from the germline V gene. CDR3 DNA sequence: TGTGCCAGCTCACTGGACAGGGTACCGTACTGGGATGGCTACACCTTC. As protein: CASSLDRVPYWDGYTF.

This chain links TRBV7-9 with TRBJ2-6; 8 positions agree with TRBD1. Germline CDR1 SEHNR, CDR2 FQNEAQ (reference sequence). The V gene end was trimmed by 6 bases and the J gene end by 1 base; junction bases not matched to a gene: 14. This CDR3 has 19 residues. CDR3 region: CASSSPFQQGGSGANVLTF. The CDR3 nucleotides are TGTGCCAGCAGTTCCCCATTCCAACAGGGGGGTTCTGGGGCCAACGTCCTGACTTTC.

This rearrangement joins TRBV28 to TRBJ1-5; a possible D gene is TRBD1 (5 bases). The CDR3 is 14 residues long. The V and J ends lost 3 bases and 3 bases respectively, with 9 bases between them. Germline lookup yields CDR1 MDHEN and CDR2 SYDVKM. The CDR3 DNA reads TGTGCCAGCAGTTTGGGGCAGCTCAATCAGCCCCAGCATTTT. It encodes CASSLGQLNQPQHF. Complete variable domain (other parts from reference TRBV28 and TRBJ1-5): DVKVTQSSRYLVKRTGEKVFLECVQDMDHENMFWYRQDPGLGLRLIYFSYDVKMKEKGDIPEGYSVSREKKERFSLILESASTNQTSMYLCASSLGQLNQPQHFGDGTRLSIL.

This clone was counted many times. CDR3: CASSRYGNTIYF. Here the CDR3 DNA reads TGTGCCAGCAGCCGCTATGGAAACACCATATATTTT. V and J are TRBV21-1 and TRBJ1-3. TRBV21-1 is deemed a pseudogene. The CDR3 sequence is 12 residues long.

V gene TRBV29-1 combines with J gene TRBJ1-1, with 8 nucleotides matching TRBD1. CDR3 length: 17 amino acids. The V segment lost 7 bases and the J segment 1 base; nucleotides outside the gene matches: 17. Germline V gives CDR1 SQVTM, CDR2 ANQGSEA. CDR3: CSAGHSGQGAANTEAFF. CDR3 nucleotide sequence: TGCAGCGCAGGACATTCGGGGCAGGGGGCGGCGAACACTGAAGCTTTCTTT.

The chain couples TRBV2 to TRBJ1-1; 7 bases line up with TRBD1. The CDR3 consists of 13 residues. With 6 bases clipped from V and 1 base from J, the junction kept 2 bases outside the gene matches. From germline, CDR1 is SNHLY and CDR2 FYNNEI. CDR3 region: CASRGQRNTEAFF. The CDR3, as DNA: TGTGCCAGCAGGGGACAGAGGAACACTGAAGCTTTCTTT.

The chain joins TRBV5-1 to TRBJ1-2; D ambiguous. The CDR3 runs 14 residues. The V end lost 0 bases, the J end lost 1 base, and 7 bases lay between the germline ends. Germline CDR1 and CDR2: SGHRS and YFSETQ. The CDR3 region is CASSLGADNYGYTF. For the CDR3, the DNA is TGCGCCAGCAGCTTGGGGGCAGATAACTATGGCTACACCTTC.

The gene calls are TRBV6-5 and TRBJ1-2, with 9 bases lining up with TRBD1. CDR3 length: 14 residues. V lost 4 bases to trimming and J lost 4 bases; unmatched junction nucleotides: 4. CDR1 is MNHEY and CDR2 is SVGAGI in the germline V gene. The CDR3 DNA reads as TGTGCCAGCAGTTTGACAGGGGGTTTCTATGGCTACACCTTC. This sequence encodes CASSLTGGFYGYTF.

J is TRBJ1-1 and V is TRBV15; D perhaps matches TRBD1 (5 bases). V dropped 3 bases and J dropped 8 bases, with 13 bases sitting between them. This CDR3 has 13 residues. In germline, CDR1 is LNHNV, CDR2 YYDKDF (reference sequence). Here the CDR3 DNA reads TGTGCCACCAGCAGGACCGGGACTGGGGAAGCTTTCTTT. Protein: CATSRTGTGEAFF.

The V gene is TRBV2, the J gene TRBJ2-1; 12 bases agree with TRBD2. The CDR3 spans 18 residues. Per germline, CDR1 SNHLY and CDR2 FYNNEI. The ends lost 3 bases at V and 0 bases at J; junction bases unmatched: 6. The CDR3 sequence: CASSETSGGPSSYNEQFF. DNA of the CDR3: TGTGCCAGCAGTGAGACTAGCGGGGGACCCAGCTCCTACAATGAGCAGTTCTTC.

This sequence joins TRBV7-9 and TRBJ1-1; weak D call: TRBD1 (6 bases). Germline V gene data show CDR1 as SEHNR and CDR2 as FQNEAQ (reference sequence). V gave up 5 bases and J gave up 4 bases, with 11 bases separating them. The CDR3 sequence is 13 residues long. The CDR3 here is CASSAVRGTEAFF. The CDR3, as DNA: TGTGCCAGCAGCGCCGTCAGGGGCACTGAAGCTTTCTTT.